These 30 T cell receptor beta chains were sequenced from one sample in a study of STAT5B mutations in CD4+ large granular lymphocyte leukemia. Here immunoSEQ multiplex PCR was the method, and the copy in TCRdb shows in-frame clones only, minus some. The profile shows fewer than 40,000 clones, about 70% of them singletons. The sequencing input was CD4+ T cells from blood buffy coats. These receptor sequences come from a human donor in good health.

This clone was seen more than once but under ten times. The rearrangement links TRBV28 to TRBJ1-2; D gene ambiguous. Trimming took off 4 bases at V and 6 bases at J, with 9 bases between the two ends. Germline V gives CDR1 MDHEN, CDR2 SYDVKM. CDR3 length: 12 residues. This CDR3 is CASSSNLNGYTF. DNA for the CDR3: TGTGCCAGCAGTTCAAACTTGAATGGCTACACCTTC.

V and J are TRBV29-1 and TRBJ1-4, with 8 bases lining up with TRBD1. The CDR3 sequence is 14 residues long. The germline V gene encodes CDR1 SQVTM and CDR2 ANQGSEA. V trimming: 7 bases; J trimming: 3 bases; junction bases outside the gene matches: 7. CDR3 residues: CSAGQGAANEKLFF. Here the CDR3 DNA reads TGCAGCGCCGGGCAGGGGGCGGCTAATGAAAAACTGTTTTTT.

This clone turned up a few times. The chain links TRBV10-3 to TRBJ1-5; TRBD1 aligns across 7 bases. CDR1 ENHRY and CDR2 SYGVKD come from the germline V gene. The V gene end was trimmed by 3 bases and the J gene end by 2 bases; junction bases not matched to a gene: 4. The CDR3 sequence is 15 residues long. DNA for the CDR3: TGTGCCATCAGTGATAACAGGGGAGGCAATCAGCCCCAGCATTTT. Its protein product is CAISDNRGGNQPQHF.

This chain links TRBV15 with TRBJ1-5; a weak D match, TRBD1 (5 bases). The germline gives CDR1 LNHNV, CDR2 YYDKDF (reference sequence). V was trimmed by 0 bases and J by 4 bases, leaving 10 bases between them. CDR3 length: 15 amino acids. The CDR3 loop reads CATSRDDGGNQPQHF. The CDR3 DNA sequence: TGTGCCACCAGCAGAGATGACGGGGGGAATCAGCCCCAGCATTTT. The full variable domain, with the rest looked up from reference TRBV15 and TRBJ1-5, is DAMVIQNPRYQVTQFGKPVTLSCSQTLNHNVMYWYQQKSSQAPKLLFHYYDKDFNNEADTPDNFQSRRPNTSFCFLDIRSPGLGDTAMYLCATSRDDGGNQPQHFGDGTRLSIL.

The V call is TRBV7-9, the J call TRBJ1-1; a weak D match, TRBD1 (5 bases). CDR3 length: 13 residues. The ends were cut back, 5 bases at V and 0 bases at J, with 7 bases in the middle. Germline-derived CDR1 and CDR2 are SEHNR and FQNEAQ (reference sequence). The CDR3 here is CASSRQMNTEAFF. CDR3 nucleotide sequence: TGTGCCAGCAGCCGACAGATGAACACTGAAGCTTTCTTT.

This clone was found a few times. This chain connects TRBV29-1 to TRBJ2-1, with TRBD2 identical over 14 bases. The junction had 7 bases not matched to a gene; V was cut back by 6 bases and J by 9 bases. This CDR3 has 14 residues. Germline loops: CDR1 SQVTM, CDR2 ANQGSEA. CDR3: CSVRRTSGGPEQFF. CDR3 coding DNA: TGCAGCGTGCGACGGACTAGCGGGGGGCCTGAGCAGTTCTTC.

This clone came up a few times. This chain connects TRBV19 to TRBJ1-1, with TRBD1 as a possible D gene (6 bases). V gave up 5 bases and J gave up 1 base, with 8 bases separating them. This CDR3 contains 13 residues. The V gene's germline CDR1 is LNHDA and CDR2 SQIVND (reference sequence). DNA for the CDR3: TGTGCCAGTAGTCAGGACAGGAACACTGAAGCTTTCTTT. Amino acids: CASSQDRNTEAFF.

The rearrangement joins TRBV5-1 to TRBJ2-3; TRBD2 matches at 10 bases. V lost 1 base and J lost 4; bases outside the gene matches: 3. The CDR3 extends over 15 amino acids. The germline CDR1 and CDR2 sequences are SGHRS and YFSETQ. This CDR3 reads CASSLQAGGPDTQYF. The CDR3 nucleotides read TGCGCCAGCAGCTTGCAAGCGGGGGGGCCAGATACGCAGTATTTT. The full variable domain, with the rest looked up from reference TRBV5-1 and TRBJ2-3, is KAGVTQTPRYLIKTRGQQVTLSCSPISGHRSVSWYQQTPGQGLQFLFEYFSETQRNKGNFPGRFSGRQFSNSRSEMNVSTLELGDSALYLCASSLQAGGPDTQYFGPGTRLTVL.

V gene TRBV5-1 combines with J gene TRBJ1-6; 8 positions match TRBD1. The CDR3 runs to 14 residues. Losses at the gene ends were 4 bases for V and 9 bases for J; bases not matched to a gene: 6. Germline V CDR1 and CDR2: SGHRS, YFSETQ. In DNA form, the CDR3 reads TGCGCCAGCAGCACCGGACAGGGAGCTTCACCCCTCCACTTT. It translates to CASSTGQGASPLHF.

This sequence joins TRBV6-1 and TRBJ2-1; no definite D call. The V and J ends lost 2 bases and 6 bases respectively, with 8 bases between them. Germline V gene data show CDR1 as MNHNS and CDR2 as SASEGT. CDR3 length: 13 amino acids. CDR3 bases: TGTGCCAGCAGTGAATCGGGTCGCAATGAGCAGTTCTTC. It encodes CASSESGRNEQFF.

The V and J genes are TRBV7-6 and TRBJ2-3, with D perhaps matching TRBD2 (5 bases). The CDR3 totals 15 residues. V lost 5 bases and J 0 bases, leaving 12 bases between the germline ends. Germline CDR1 SGHVS, CDR2 FNYEAQ. In nucleotides, the CDR3 is TGTGCCAGCAGCGTGGGCGGGCTTAGCACAGATACGCAGTATTTT. Amino acids: CASSVGGLSTDTQYF.

This chain uses TRBV7-2 with TRBJ1-5; D remains ambiguous. The CDR3 totals 14 residues. V dropped 2 bases and J dropped 9 bases, with 14 bases sitting between them. In germline, CDR1 is SGHTA, CDR2 FQGNSA. The CDR3 nucleotides read TGTGCCAGCAGCTTAAACCGGGATAATAGGCCCCAGCATTTT. This encodes CASSLNRDNRPQHF.

The V call is TRBV7-2, the J call TRBJ1-1; 7 bases are shared with TRBD1. This CDR3 comprises 14 residues. With 8 bases clipped from V and 6 bases from J, the junction kept 12 bases outside the gene matches. Germline CDR1 reads SGHTA; CDR2 reads FQGNSA. The chain's CDR3 is CASRRTGTAPEAFF. The CDR3 coding sequence is TGTGCCAGCCGCAGAACCGGGACAGCCCCTGAAGCTTTCTTT.

CDR3 amino acids: CASTTPTGGWTEAFF. CDR3 DNA sequence: TGTGCCAGCACCACCCCTACAGGGGGTTGGACTGAAGCTTTCTTT. The rearrangement uses TRBV6-6 and TRBJ1-1, with 8 bases fitting TRBD1. Germline CDR1 reads MNHNY; CDR2 reads SVGAGI (reference sequence). V shed 7 bases and J 5 bases; nucleotides not matched to a gene: 12. The CDR3 totals 15 residues.

This clone has a handful of counts. The CDR3 nucleotides read TGTGCCAGCCGCCAAACGAGGAACACTGAAGCTTTCTTT. This codes for CASRQTRNTEAFF. The rearrangement links TRBV7-2 to TRBJ1-1; D call uncertain. CDR1 is SGHTA, CDR2 FQGNSA, per germline. The CDR3 has 13 amino acids. The V end lost 8 bases, the J end lost 1 base, and 11 bases lay between the germline ends.

V is TRBV5-1 and J is TRBJ2-7; the D gene is possibly TRBD1 (5 bases). The CDR3 consists of 13 residues. V dropped 4 bases and J dropped 1 base, with 9 bases sitting between them. Germline loops: CDR1 SGHRS, CDR2 YFSETQ. CDR3 in amino acids: CASSPWTSYEQYF. CDR3 nucleotides: TGCGCCAGCAGCCCCTGGACATCCTACGAGCAGTACTTC.

This clone was picked up a small number of times. The chain joins TRBV7-9 to TRBJ1-4, with a tentative D call TRBD1 (5 bases). Germline loops: CDR1 SEHNR, CDR2 FQNEAQ (reference sequence). Trimming took 4 bases from V and 0 from J, leaving 12 bases between them. This CDR3 comprises 16 residues. The CDR3 nucleotides read TGTGCCAGCAGCTCATTAGGACAAGCAACTAATGAAAAACTGTTTTTT. It specifies CASSSLGQATNEKLFF.

In its sample, this clone was seen a few times. The V call is TRBV5-1, the J call TRBJ1-2; D not resolved. The CDR3 is 14 amino acids. Germline-derived CDR1 and CDR2 are SGHRS and YFSETQ. Trimming stripped 1 base from V and 5 bases from J, with 12 bases between. CDR3 nucleotides: TGCGCCAGCAGCTTGACCCAGGACTTTTATGGCTACACCTTC. Its protein product is CASSLTQDFYGYTF.

As DNA, the CDR3 is TGTGCCAGCTCGTCGTCTGGCCTTAGCAATCAGCCCCAGCATTTT. It encodes CASSSSGLSNQPQHF. The chain is built from TRBV18 and TRBJ1-5; D not resolved. CDR3 length equals 15 residues. CDR1 KGHSH and CDR2 LQKENI come from the germline V gene. V lost 6 bases, J lost 0 bases, and 12 bases lay in between.

This clone has a handful of counts. This chain joins TRBV6-1 and TRBJ1-1; possibly TRBD1 for D (5 bases). CDR1 is MNHNS and CDR2 is SASEGT in the germline V gene. The V and J ends lost 0 bases and 11 bases respectively, with 10 bases between them. This CDR3 has 12 amino acids. The CDR3 nucleotides read TGTGCCAGCAGTGAAGCCGGGGGGGTCGCTTTCTTT. It yields the protein CASSEAGGVAFF.

The chain recombines TRBV9 with TRBJ2-5; D may match TRBD1 or TRBD2 (6 bases each). Trimming left V 0 bases short and J 1 base short, with 10 bases between. Germline values: CDR1 SGDLS, CDR2 YYNGEE. The CDR3 consists of 15 residues. CDR3 bases: TGTGCCAGCAGCGTAGGTGGGGGGCCCCAAGAGACCCAGTACTTC. This sequence encodes CASSVGGGPQETQYF.

The chain is built from TRBV5-1 and TRBJ1-3; D gene uncertain. Per the germline V gene, CDR1 is SGHRS and CDR2 is YFSETQ. The CDR3 spans 16 residues. Trimming left V 0 bases short and J 0 bases short, with 10 bases between. The CDR3: CASSLDGPISGNTIYF. The CDR3 DNA reads as TGCGCCAGCAGCTTGGACGGGCCCATCTCTGGAAACACCATATATTTT. Drawing the rest from reference TRBV5-1 and TRBJ1-3, the complete variable domain is KAGVTQTPRYLIKTRGQQVTLSCSPISGHRSVSWYQQTPGQGLQFLFEYFSETQRNKGNFPGRFSGRQFSNSRSEMNVSTLELGDSALYLCASSLDGPISGNTIYFGEGSWLTVV.

The chain couples TRBV6-1 to TRBJ2-3, with D unresolved. Germline lookup yields CDR1 MNHNS and CDR2 SASEGT. This CDR3 is built from 15 residues. The V end was cut by 4 bases, the J end by 2 bases, with 13 bases between. CDR3 sequence: CASSVVRVLTDTQYF. For the CDR3, the DNA is TGTGCCAGCAGTGTCGTCCGGGTTCTCACAGATACGCAGTATTTT.

This sequence joins TRBV25-1 and TRBJ2-2; TRBD2 agrees at 14 bases. The CDR3 covers 18 residues. V lost 1 base and J lost 5; bases outside the gene matches: 6. Looked up from germline, CDR1 is MGHDK and CDR2 is SYGVNS. CDR3 residues: CASSELGTSGRRTGELFF. In nucleotides, the CDR3 is TGTGCCAGCAGTGAATTAGGGACTAGCGGGAGAAGGACCGGGGAGCTGTTTTTT.

The chain employs TRBV30 and TRBJ2-3; D unclear. The V gene's germline CDR1 is GTSNPN and CDR2 SVGIG (reference sequence). With 1 base removed from V and 1 base from J, the gap between germline ends came to 15 bases. CDR3 size: 16 residues. CDR3: CAWSGGRAGGTDTQYF. As DNA, the CDR3 is TGTGCCTGGAGTGGCGGCAGAGCAGGAGGCACAGATACGCAGTATTTT.

The sample holds one count of this clone. The rearrangement joins TRBV10-3 to TRBJ1-2; a weak D match, TRBD1 (5 bases). CDR1 ENHRY and CDR2 SYGVKD come from the germline V gene. Trimming took 4 bases from V and 5 from J, leaving 14 bases between them. There are 14 residues in the CDR3. The CDR3 is CAISVVGELYGYTF. In DNA form, the CDR3 reads TGTGCCATCAGTGTGGTAGGGGAATTGTATGGCTACACCTTC.

CDR3 sequence: CASSGRGTPNTDTQYF. The CDR3 DNA reads as TGTGCCAGCAGCGGCCGTGGGACACCGAACACAGATACGCAGTATTTT. The chain recombines TRBV7-9 with TRBJ2-3, with TRBD1 as a possible D gene (6 bases). The CDR3 has 16 amino acids. Trimming took 5 bases from V and 2 from J, leaving 17 bases between them. CDR1 and CDR2 from the germline V gene are SEHNR and FQNEAQ (reference sequence).

This chain connects TRBV5-6 to TRBJ1-1; 9 bases match TRBD1. The CDR3 totals 16 residues. J gave up 3 bases and V 4 bases, and 10 bases lay outside the gene matches. Germline values: CDR1 SGHDT, CDR2 YYEEEE. CDR3 in DNA: TGTGCCAGCAGCCGCGGGACAGGGTTTAGCGACACTGAAGCTTTCTTT. Translation: CASSRGTGFSDTEAFF.

This chain links TRBV7-8 with TRBJ1-1; D gene unclear. The CDR3 loop spans 15 amino acids. Germline CDR1 and CDR2: SGHVS and FQNEAQ. V lost 4 bases and J 4 bases, leaving 16 bases between the germline ends. CDR3 protein: CASSSEGRFGTEAFF. As DNA, the CDR3 is TGTGCCAGCAGCTCCGAAGGCAGGTTTGGCACTGAAGCTTTCTTT. The complete variable domain, with remaining parts taken from reference TRBV7-8 and TRBJ1-1, reads GAGVSQSPRYKVAKRGQDVALRCDPISGHVSLFWYQQALGQGPEFLTYFQNEAQLDKSGLPSDRFFAERPEGSVSTLKIQRTQQEDSAVYLCASSSEGRFGTEAFFGQGTRLTVV.

The V and J genes are TRBV5-4 and TRBJ2-5; 8 nucleotides agree with TRBD1. This CDR3 region has 15 residues. The V segment lost 0 bases and the J segment 5 bases; nucleotides outside the gene matches: 6. CDR1 is SGHNT, CDR2 YYREEE, per germline (reference sequence). CDR3 nucleotide sequence: TGTGCCAGCAGCTTGGACAGGGGGGTTGTCGAGACCCAGTACTTC. This sequence encodes CASSLDRGVVETQYF.